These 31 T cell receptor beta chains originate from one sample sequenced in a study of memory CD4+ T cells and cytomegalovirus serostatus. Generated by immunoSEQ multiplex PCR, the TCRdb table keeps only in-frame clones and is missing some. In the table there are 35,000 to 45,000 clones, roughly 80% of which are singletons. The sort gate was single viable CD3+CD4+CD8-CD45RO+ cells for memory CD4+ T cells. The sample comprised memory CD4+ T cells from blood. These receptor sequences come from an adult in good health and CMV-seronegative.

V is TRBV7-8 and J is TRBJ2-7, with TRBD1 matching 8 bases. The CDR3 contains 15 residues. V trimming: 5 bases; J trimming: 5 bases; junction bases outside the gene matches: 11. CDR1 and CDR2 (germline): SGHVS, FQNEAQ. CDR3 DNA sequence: TGTGCCAGCAGCCCCCGGACAGGGCTCCCCAACGAGCAGTACTTC. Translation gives CASSPRTGLPNEQYF.

CDR3 in DNA: TGTGCCAGCAGCTTGCGACTAGCGGATACCGGGGAGCTGTTTTTT. Translating it yields CASSLRLADTGELFF. The V and J genes are TRBV5-4 and TRBJ2-2; 9 nucleotides match TRBD2. This CDR3 is built from 15 residues. Trimming removed 1 base from V and 5 bases from J; junction bases left unmatched: 3. Germline V gives CDR1 SGHNT, CDR2 YYREEE (reference sequence).

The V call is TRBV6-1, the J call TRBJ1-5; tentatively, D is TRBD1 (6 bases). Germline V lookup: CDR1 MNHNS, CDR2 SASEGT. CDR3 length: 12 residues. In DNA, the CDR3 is TGTGCTTCTAGGGGGGGCTATCAGCCCCAGCATTTT. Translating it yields CASRGGYQPQHF.

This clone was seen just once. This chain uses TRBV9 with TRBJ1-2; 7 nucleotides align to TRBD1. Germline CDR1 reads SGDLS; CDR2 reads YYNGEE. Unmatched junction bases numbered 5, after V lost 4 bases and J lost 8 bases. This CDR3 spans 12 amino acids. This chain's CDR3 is CASSRQGQGYTF. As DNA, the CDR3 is TGTGCCAGCAGCCGACAGGGACAAGGCTACACCTTC. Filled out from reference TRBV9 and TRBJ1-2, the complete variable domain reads DSGVTQTPKHLITATGQRVTLRCSPRSGDLSVYWYQQSLDQGLQFLIQYYNGEERAKGNILERFSAQQFPDLHSELNLSSLELGDSALYFCASSRQGQGYTFGSGTRLTVV.

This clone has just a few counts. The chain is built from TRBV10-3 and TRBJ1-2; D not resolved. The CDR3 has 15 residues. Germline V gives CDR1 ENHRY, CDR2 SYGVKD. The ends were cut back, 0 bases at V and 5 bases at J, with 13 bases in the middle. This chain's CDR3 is CAISESTQLGYGYTF. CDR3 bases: TGTGCCATCAGTGAGTCGACTCAGTTGGGATATGGCTACACCTTC.

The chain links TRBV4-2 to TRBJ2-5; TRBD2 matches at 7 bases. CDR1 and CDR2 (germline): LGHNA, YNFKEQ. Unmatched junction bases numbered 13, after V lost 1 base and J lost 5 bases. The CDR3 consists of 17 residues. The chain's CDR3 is CASSQASGGGGRETQYF. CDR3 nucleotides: TGTGCCAGCAGCCAAGCCTCTGGGGGGGGAGGAAGGGAGACCCAGTACTTC.

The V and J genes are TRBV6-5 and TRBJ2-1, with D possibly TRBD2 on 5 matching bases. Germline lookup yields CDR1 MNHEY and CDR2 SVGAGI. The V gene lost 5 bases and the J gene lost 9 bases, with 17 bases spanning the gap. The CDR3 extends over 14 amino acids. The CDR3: CASSAPGRRTEQFF. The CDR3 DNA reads TGTGCCAGCAGTGCCCCCGGAAGGAGGACTGAGCAGTTCTTC.

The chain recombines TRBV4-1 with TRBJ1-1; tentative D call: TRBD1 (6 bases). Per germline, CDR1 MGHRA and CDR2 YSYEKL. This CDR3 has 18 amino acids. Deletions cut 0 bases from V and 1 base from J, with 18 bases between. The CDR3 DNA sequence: TGCGCCAGCAGCCAAGATTCGGGCAGAGGGGGAAGGAACACTGAAGCTTTCTTT. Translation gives CASSQDSGRGGRNTEAFF.

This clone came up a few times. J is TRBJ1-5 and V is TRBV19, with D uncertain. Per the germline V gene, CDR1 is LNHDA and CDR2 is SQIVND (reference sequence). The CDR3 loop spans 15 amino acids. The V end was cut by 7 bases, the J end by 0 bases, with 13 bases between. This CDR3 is CASTENRDSNQPQHF. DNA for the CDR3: TGTGCCAGTACCGAAAACAGAGATAGCAATCAGCCCCAGCATTTT.

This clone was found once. DNA for the CDR3: TGTGCCAGTAGCGGTCAGGCGAACACTGAAGCTTTCTTT. Its protein is CASSGQANTEAFF. The J gene is TRBJ1-1, the V gene TRBV14; D is undetermined. Per the germline V gene, CDR1 is SGHDN and CDR2 is FVKESK. Trimming stripped 9 bases from V and 1 base from J, with 12 bases between. CDR3 length: 13 amino acids.

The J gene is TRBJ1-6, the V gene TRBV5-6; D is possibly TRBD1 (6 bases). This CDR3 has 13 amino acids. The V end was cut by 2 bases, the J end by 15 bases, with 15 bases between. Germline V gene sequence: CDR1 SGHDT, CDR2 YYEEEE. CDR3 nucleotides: TGTGCCAGCAGCTTTCCGGGGGCTCATTTCCTCCACTTT. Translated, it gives CASSFPGAHFLHF.

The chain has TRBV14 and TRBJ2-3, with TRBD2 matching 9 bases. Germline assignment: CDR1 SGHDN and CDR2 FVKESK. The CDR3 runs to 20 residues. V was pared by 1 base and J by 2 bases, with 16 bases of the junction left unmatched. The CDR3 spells CASSQGGGGLATANTDTQYF. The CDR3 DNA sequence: TGTGCCAGCAGCCAAGGAGGAGGTGGACTAGCGACTGCAAACACAGATACGCAGTATTTT. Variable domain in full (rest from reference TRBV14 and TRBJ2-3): EAGVTQFPSHSVIEKGQTVTLRCDPISGHDNLYWYRRVMGKEIKFLLHFVKESKQDESGMPNNRFLAERTGGTYSTLKVQPAELEDSGVYFCASSQGGGGLATANTDTQYFGPGTRLTVL.

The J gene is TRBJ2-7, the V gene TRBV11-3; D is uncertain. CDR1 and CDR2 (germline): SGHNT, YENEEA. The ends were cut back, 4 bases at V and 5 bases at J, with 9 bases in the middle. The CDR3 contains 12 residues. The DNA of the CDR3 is TGTGCCAGCAGCTCACGTACCGACGAGCAGTACTTC. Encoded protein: CASSSRTDEQYF.

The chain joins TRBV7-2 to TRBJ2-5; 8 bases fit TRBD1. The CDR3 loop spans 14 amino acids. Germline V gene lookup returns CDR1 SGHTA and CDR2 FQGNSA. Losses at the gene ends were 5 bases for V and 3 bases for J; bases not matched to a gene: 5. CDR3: CASSRDRREETQYF. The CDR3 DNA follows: TGTGCCAGCAGCCGGGACAGGAGGGAAGAGACCCAGTACTTC. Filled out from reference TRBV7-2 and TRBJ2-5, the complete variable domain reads GAGVSQSPSNKVTEKGKDVELRCDPISGHTALYWYRQSLGQGLEFLIYFQGNSAPDKSGLPSDRFSAERTGGSVSTLTIQRTQQEDSAVYLCASSRDRREETQYFGPGTRLLVL.

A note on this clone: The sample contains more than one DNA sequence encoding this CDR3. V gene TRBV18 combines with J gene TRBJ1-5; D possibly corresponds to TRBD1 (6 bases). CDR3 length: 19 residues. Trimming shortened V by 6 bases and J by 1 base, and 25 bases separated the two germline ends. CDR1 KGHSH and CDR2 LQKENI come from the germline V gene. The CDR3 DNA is TGTGCCAGCTCGCCAAGCCCCACAGGGCGGCCGATGAGCAATCAGCCCCAGCATTTT. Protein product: CASSPSPTGRPMSNQPQHF.

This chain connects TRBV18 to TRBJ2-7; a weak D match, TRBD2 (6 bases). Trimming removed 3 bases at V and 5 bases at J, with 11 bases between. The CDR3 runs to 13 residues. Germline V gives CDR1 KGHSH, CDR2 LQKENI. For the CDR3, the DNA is TGTGCCAGCTCACCGGGCAGGGAGGACGAGCAGTACTTC. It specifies CASSPGREDEQYF.

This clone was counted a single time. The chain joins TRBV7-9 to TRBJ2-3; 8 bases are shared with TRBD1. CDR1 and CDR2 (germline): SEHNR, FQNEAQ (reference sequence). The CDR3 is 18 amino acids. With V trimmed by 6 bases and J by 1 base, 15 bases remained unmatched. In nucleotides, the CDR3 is TGTGCCAGCAGACCCCGTAACCCAGAACAGGGGGGCACAGATACGCAGTATTTT. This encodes CASRPRNPEQGGTDTQYF. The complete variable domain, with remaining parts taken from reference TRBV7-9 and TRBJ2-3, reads DTGVSQNPRHKITKRGQNVTFRCDPISEHNRLYWYRQTLGQGPEFLTYFQNEAQLEKSRLLSDRFSAERPKGSFSTLEIQRTEQGDSAMYLCASRPRNPEQGGTDTQYFGPGTRLTVL.

For the CDR3, the DNA is TGCAGTGCCTACGGCGGGGGTACGCAGTATTTT. This codes for CSAYGGGTQYF. The chain combines TRBV20-1 with TRBJ2-3; TRBD2 matches 7 bases. The CDR3 has 11 residues. V was pared by 6 bases and J by 8 bases, with 5 bases of the junction left unmatched. Germline CDR1 and CDR2: DFQATT and SNEGSKA (reference sequence).

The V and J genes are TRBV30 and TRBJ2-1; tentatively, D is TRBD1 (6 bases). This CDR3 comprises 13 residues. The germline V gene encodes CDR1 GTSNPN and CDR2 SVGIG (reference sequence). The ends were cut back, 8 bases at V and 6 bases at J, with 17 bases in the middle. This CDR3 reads CAIQRGLSNEQFF. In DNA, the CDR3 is TGTGCCATCCAGAGGGGGTTGAGCAATGAGCAGTTCTTC.

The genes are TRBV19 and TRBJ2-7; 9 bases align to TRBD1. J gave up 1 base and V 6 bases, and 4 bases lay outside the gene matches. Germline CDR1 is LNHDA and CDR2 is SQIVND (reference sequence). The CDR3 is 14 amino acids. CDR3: CASRGQGESYEQYF. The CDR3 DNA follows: TGTGCCAGTAGGGGACAGGGTGAATCCTACGAGCAGTACTTC.

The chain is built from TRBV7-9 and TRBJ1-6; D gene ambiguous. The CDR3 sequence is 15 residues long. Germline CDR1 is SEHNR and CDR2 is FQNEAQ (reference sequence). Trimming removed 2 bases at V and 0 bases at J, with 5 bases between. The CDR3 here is CASSLSSSYNSPLHF. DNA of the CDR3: TGTGCCAGCAGCTTAAGCAGCTCCTATAATTCACCCCTCCACTTT.

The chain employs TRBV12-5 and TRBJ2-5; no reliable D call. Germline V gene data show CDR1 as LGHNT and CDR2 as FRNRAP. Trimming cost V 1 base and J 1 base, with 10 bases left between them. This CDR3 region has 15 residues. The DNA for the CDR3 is TGTGCTAGTGGTTTGGGGATTTCGCTCCAAGAGACCCAGTACTTC. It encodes CASGLGISLQETQYF.

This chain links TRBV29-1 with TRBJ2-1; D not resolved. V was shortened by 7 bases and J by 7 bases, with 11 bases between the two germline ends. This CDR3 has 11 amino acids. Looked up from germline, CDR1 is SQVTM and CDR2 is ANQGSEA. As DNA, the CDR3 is TGCAGCGGCCGAGGAAGGAATGAGCAGTTCTTC. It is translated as CSGRGRNEQFF.

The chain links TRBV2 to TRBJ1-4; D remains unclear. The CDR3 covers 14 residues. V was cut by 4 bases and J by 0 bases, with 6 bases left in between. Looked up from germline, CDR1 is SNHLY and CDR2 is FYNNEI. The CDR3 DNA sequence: TGTGCCAGCAGTGTACAGCCAACTAATGAAAAACTGTTTTTT. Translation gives CASSVQPTNEKLFF. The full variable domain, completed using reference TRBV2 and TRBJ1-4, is EPEVTQTPSHQVTQMGQEVILRCVPISNHLYFYWYRQILGQKVEFLVSFYNNEISEKSEIFDDQFSVERPDGSNFTLKIRSTKLEDSAMYFCASSVQPTNEKLFFGSGTQLSVL.

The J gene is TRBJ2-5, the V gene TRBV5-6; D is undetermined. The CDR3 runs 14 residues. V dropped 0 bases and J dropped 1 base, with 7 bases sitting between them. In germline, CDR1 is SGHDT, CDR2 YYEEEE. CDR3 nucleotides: TGTGCCAGCAGCTTGGGAGGACGCCAAGAGACCCAGTACTTC. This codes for CASSLGGRQETQYF.

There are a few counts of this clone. The CDR3 here is CASSSSGYQDGYTF. The CDR3 DNA reads as TGTGCCAGCAGCTCGTCAGGGTATCAGGATGGCTACACCTTC. V gene TRBV7-9 combines with J gene TRBJ1-2, with a tentative D call TRBD1 (5 bases). The CDR3 totals 14 residues. Germline CDR1 SEHNR, CDR2 FQNEAQ (reference sequence). V dropped 4 bases and J dropped 6 bases, with 15 bases sitting between them.

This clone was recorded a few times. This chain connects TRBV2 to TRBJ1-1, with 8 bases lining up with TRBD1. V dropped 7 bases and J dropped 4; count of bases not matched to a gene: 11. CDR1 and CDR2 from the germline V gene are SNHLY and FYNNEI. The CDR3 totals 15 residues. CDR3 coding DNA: TGTGCCAGCATTGCCGGGACAGGCTTGAGCACTGAAGCTTTCTTT. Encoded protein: CASIAGTGLSTEAFF.

The CDR3 DNA reads TGTGCCAGCAGCCCTGACGGACAGTATGGCTACACCTTC. It yields the protein CASSPDGQYGYTF. The chain uses TRBV7-6 and TRBJ1-2; D perhaps matches TRBD1 (6 bases). The CDR3 has 13 residues. V lost 5 bases and J 5 bases, leaving 12 bases between the germline ends. Germline V gene sequence: CDR1 SGHVS, CDR2 FNYEAQ.

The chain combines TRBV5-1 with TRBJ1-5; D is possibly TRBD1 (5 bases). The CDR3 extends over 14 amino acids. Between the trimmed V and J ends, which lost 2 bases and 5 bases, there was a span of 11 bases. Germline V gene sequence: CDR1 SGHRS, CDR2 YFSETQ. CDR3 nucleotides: TGCGCCAGCAGCTTCGAGGGGATGGATCAGCCCCAGCATTTT. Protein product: CASSFEGMDQPQHF.

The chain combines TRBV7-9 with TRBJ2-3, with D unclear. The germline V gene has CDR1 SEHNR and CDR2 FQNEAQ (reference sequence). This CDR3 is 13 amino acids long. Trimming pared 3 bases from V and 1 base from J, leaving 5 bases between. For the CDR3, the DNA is TGTGCCAGCAGCTTGCAGGGCACAGATACGCAGTATTTT. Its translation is CASSLQGTDTQYF.

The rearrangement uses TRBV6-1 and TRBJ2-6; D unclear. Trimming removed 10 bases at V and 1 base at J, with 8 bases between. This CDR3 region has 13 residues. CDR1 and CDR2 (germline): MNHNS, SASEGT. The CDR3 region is CATDISGANVLTF. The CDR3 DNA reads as TGTGCCACCGATATATCTGGGGCCAACGTCCTGACTTTC.